Following are 18 T cell receptor beta chains from one sample sequenced in a study of molecular identifiers for immune sequencing clone quantification. MiXCR, run by TCRdb on the PCR reads, gives a single entry per CDR3 protein. Among approximately 550,000 distinct CDR3 sequences, about a quarter were seen once, and the ten largest hold roughly 0.77%. Sequenced: naive CD8+ T cells from blood, with Jurkat cell RNA spiked in. The subset is: FACS-sorted CD8+CD4-CCR7+CD45RA+ naive T cells. The receptors derive from a human donor in good health. Some libraries in this study had Jurkat cell RNA spiked in.

The V gene is TRBV13, the J gene TRBJ2-1, with TRBD2 identical over 9 bases. The CDR3 has 16 residues. Germline CDR1 PRHDT, CDR2 FYEKMQ (reference sequence). The ends lost 6 bases at V and 9 bases at J; junction bases unmatched: 15. For the CDR3, the DNA is TGTGCCAGCAGTTTATTTAGCGGGGGCTTAACTGGTGAGCAGTTCTTC. Encoded protein: CASSLFSGGLTGEQFF.

On this clonotype itself: A much more abundant neighbour one base away suggests this may be a read error. The chain combines TRBV12-3 or TRBV12-4 with TRBJ2-3, with TRBD2 as a possible D gene (6 bases). The CDR3 spans 14 residues. CDR3 protein: CASSGGEDTDTQNF. In DNA, the CDR3 is TGTGCCAGCAGCGGAGGGGAGGACACAGATACGCAGAATTTT.

This clonotype was observed many times. The chain carries TRBV5-4 and TRBJ2-7; D not certain. The CDR3 contains 14 residues. Germline V gene sequence: CDR1 SGHNT, CDR2 YYREEE (reference sequence). V was pared by 4 bases and J by 0 bases, with 11 bases between. In DNA form, the CDR3 reads TGTGCCAGCAGCCCAACAGAAAGCTCCTACGAGCAGTACTTC. Amino acid sequence: CASSPTESSYEQYF.

With respect to this clonotype: This may be a read error, as it is one base from a much larger clone. The chain uses TRBV20-1 and TRBJ2-7, with 7 bases lining up with TRBD2. This CDR3 contains 17 residues. Germline lookup yields CDR1 DFQATT and CDR2 SNEGSKA (reference sequence). The chain's CDR3 is CSARDRSPGLRASEQHF. CDR3 DNA: TGCAGTGCTAGAGATCGATCCCCGGGACTACGGGCATCCGAGCAGCACTTC.

This clonotype turned up a few times. The chain links TRBV4-2 to TRBJ2-7; a weak D match, TRBD1 (5 bases). Germline values: CDR1 LGHNA, CDR2 YNFKEQ. The CDR3 spans 15 residues. V dropped 1 base and J dropped 1 base, with 11 bases sitting between them. This chain's CDR3 is CASSQVAGRSYEQYF. CDR3 nucleotides: TGTGCCAGCAGCCAAGTGGCAGGGCGATCCTACGAGCAGTACTTC.

With respect to this clonotype: One end of the junction fails to match germline, which may point to a read error. The chain carries TRBV4-3 and TRBJ1-1; D gene unclear. CDR3 length: 14 residues. CDR1 and CDR2 (germline): LGHNA, YSLEER. In nucleotides, the CDR3 is TGCGCCAGAAGCCAAGGAGTCAGTGGACCCGAAGCTTTCTTT. This translates into CARSQGVSGPEAFF.

This clonotype was recorded a few times. V usage is TRBV30 and J usage is TRBJ1-3; D uncertain. The CDR3 covers 12 residues. V lost 8 bases, J lost 3 bases, and 11 bases lay in between. Germline CDR1 reads GTSNPN; CDR2 reads SVGIG (reference sequence). CDR3 residues: CAIGVGGNTIYF. In DNA, the CDR3 is TGTGCCATTGGCGTTGGTGGAAACACCATATATTTT.

In its sample, this clonotype was seen a few times. The chain couples TRBV6-2 or TRBV6-3 to TRBJ2-7; no clear D. There are 12 residues in the CDR3. Looked up from germline, CDR1 is MNHEY and CDR2 is SVGEGT. The ends were cut back, 0 bases at V and 10 bases at J, with 10 bases in the middle. The CDR3 sequence: CASSYSTFPQYF. Written as DNA, the CDR3 is TGTGCCAGCAGTTACTCGACTTTCCCCCAGTACTTC.

A few counts support this clonotype. The V call is TRBV19, the J call TRBJ2-1; TRBD1 or TRBD2 may be the D gene (5 bases each). Germline V gives CDR1 LNHDA, CDR2 SQIVND (reference sequence). The CDR3 is 15 residues long. V lost 5 bases, J lost 2 bases, and 13 bases lay in between. In DNA form, the CDR3 reads TGTGCCAGTAGTCCCAGGGATAGCGCCTACAATGAGCAGTTCTTC. This translates into CASSPRDSAYNEQFF.

This clonotype was seen a single time. One end of the junction varies from germline; a read error may be responsible. The chain joins TRBV12-3 or TRBV12-4 to TRBJ1-1; no clear D. The CDR3 covers 11 residues. For the CDR3, the DNA is TGTGCCAGCGGTTTAGGGCTTGAAGCTTTCTTT. This translates into CASGLGLEAFF.

This clonotype was seen many times. The chain employs TRBV21-1 and TRBJ2-4; the D call of TRBD1 is as the table states it, not checked on the DNA. TRBV21-1 is described as a pseudogene. The CDR3 contains 16 residues. The CDR3 loop reads CASSRTVKIAKNIQYF. DNA for the CDR3: TGTGCCAGCAGCCGGACAGTAAAGATAGCCAAAAACATTCAGTACTTC.

The rearrangement links TRBV12-3 or TRBV12-4 to TRBJ2-4, with D possibly TRBD1 on 6 matching bases. The V end lost 7 bases, the J end lost 2 bases, and 21 bases lay between the germline ends. CDR3 length equals 17 residues. The chain's CDR3 is CASTTSGEQGSKNIQYF. The CDR3 DNA reads TGTGCCAGCACCACTTCCGGGGAACAGGGCTCCAAAAACATTCAGTACTTC.

The gene calls are TRBV6-5 and TRBJ1-5; TRBD1 aligns across 7 bases. After removal of 5 bases from V and 0 bases from J, the junction contained 13 bases not matched to a gene. The CDR3 has 18 residues. The germline V gene has CDR1 MNHEY and CDR2 SVGAGI. CDR3 in amino acids: CASSPGQEGLYSNQPQHF. The CDR3 nucleotides read TGTGCCAGCAGTCCCGGACAGGAGGGGCTTTATAGCAATCAGCCCCAGCATTTT.

This clonotype came up a few times. The chain is built from TRBV14 and TRBJ2-1, with D unresolved. Germline CDR1 SGHDN, CDR2 FVKESK. Trimming removed 2 bases from V and 6 bases from J, with 8 bases in between. This CDR3 is 13 amino acids long. The DNA of the CDR3 is TGTGCCAGCAGCCAATACCGGGCCAATGAGCAGTTCTTC. It is translated as CASSQYRANEQFF.

The table lists this clonotype with a few counts. The chain links TRBV28 to TRBJ1-5, with D perhaps TRBD1 (6 bases). Trimming removed 5 bases from V and 2 bases from J, with 16 bases in between. The CDR3 is 16 amino acids. The germline V gene encodes CDR1 MDHEN and CDR2 SYDVKM. CDR3 residues: CASSPRGGRGNQPQHF. The CDR3 DNA follows: TGTGCCAGCAGTCCCCGGGGGGGCAGGGGCAATCAGCCCCAGCATTTT.

This clonotype has a handful of counts. The chain employs TRBV7-8 and TRBJ2-2; possible D gene TRBD2, 5 bases. CDR1 and CDR2 from the germline V gene are SGHVS and FQNEAQ. This CDR3 spans 16 amino acids. V was pared by 7 bases and J by 6 bases, with 21 bases between. The CDR3 loop is CASTSSYSAFPGELFF. CDR3 coding DNA: TGTGCCAGCACCTCATCCTATAGCGCGTTCCCCGGGGAGCTGTTTTTT.

There are a few counts of this clonotype. The chain recombines TRBV30 with TRBJ2-7, with 7 bases fitting TRBD2. CDR1 is GTSNPN and CDR2 is SVGIG in the germline V gene (reference sequence). Losses at the gene ends were 4 bases for V and 4 bases for J; bases not matched to a gene: 4. The CDR3 sequence is 12 residues long. CDR3 residues: CAWNGGGYEQYF. As DNA, the CDR3 is TGTGCCTGGAATGGGGGGGGTTACGAGCAGTACTTC.

Many counts were recorded for this clonotype. The rearrangement uses TRBV29-1 and TRBJ1-1, with D maybe TRBD1 (5 bases). The CDR3 covers 14 residues. V shed 1 base and J shed 4 bases, with 13 bases lying between them. The V gene's germline CDR1 is SQVTM and CDR2 ANQGSEA. The CDR3 loop is CSVEGGKVATEAFF. CDR3 nucleotides: TGCAGCGTTGAAGGGGGGAAGGTGGCCACTGAAGCTTTCTTT.